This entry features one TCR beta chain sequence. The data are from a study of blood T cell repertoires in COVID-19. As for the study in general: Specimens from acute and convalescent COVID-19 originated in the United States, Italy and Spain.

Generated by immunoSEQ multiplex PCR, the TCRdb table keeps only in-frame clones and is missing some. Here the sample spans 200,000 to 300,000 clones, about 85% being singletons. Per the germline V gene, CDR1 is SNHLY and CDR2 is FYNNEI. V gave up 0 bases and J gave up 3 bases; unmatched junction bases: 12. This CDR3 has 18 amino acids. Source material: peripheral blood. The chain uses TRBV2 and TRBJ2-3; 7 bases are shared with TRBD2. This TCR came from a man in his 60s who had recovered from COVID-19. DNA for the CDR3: TGTGCCAGCAGTGAAGCGCTCTCGGGAGGTGCCGGAACAGATACGCAGTATTTT. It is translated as CASSEALSGGAGTDTQYF.